The clone carrying this T cell receptor beta chain appeared many times. What it binds is unknown. The sample is drawn from a study of response to subunit inactivated influenza vaccine. TCRdb itself ran the RT-PCR reads through MiXCR, one entry per CDR3 protein. Here the sample spans a few hundred thousand distinct CDR3 sequences, roughly 7.6% being singletons. V gave up 5 bases and J gave up 6 bases; unmatched junction bases: 8. This CDR3 comprises 15 residues. The germline V gene encodes CDR1 SGHVS and CDR2 FQNEAQ. Study results and limitations: Authors proposed each seasonal influenza vaccination draws in few new T cells.

The TCR was taken from a man aged 45 to 70 who received an inactivated influenza vaccine. The sequencing here drew on PBMCs from blood, taken roughly 24 months after vaccination. The chain couples TRBV7-8 to TRBJ2-1; 9 bases are a match to TRBD1. The CDR3 region has the DNA TGTGCCAGCAGCGAGGGACAGGGAGGAGGCAATGAGCAGTTCTTC. Translation: CASSEGQGGGNEQFF.